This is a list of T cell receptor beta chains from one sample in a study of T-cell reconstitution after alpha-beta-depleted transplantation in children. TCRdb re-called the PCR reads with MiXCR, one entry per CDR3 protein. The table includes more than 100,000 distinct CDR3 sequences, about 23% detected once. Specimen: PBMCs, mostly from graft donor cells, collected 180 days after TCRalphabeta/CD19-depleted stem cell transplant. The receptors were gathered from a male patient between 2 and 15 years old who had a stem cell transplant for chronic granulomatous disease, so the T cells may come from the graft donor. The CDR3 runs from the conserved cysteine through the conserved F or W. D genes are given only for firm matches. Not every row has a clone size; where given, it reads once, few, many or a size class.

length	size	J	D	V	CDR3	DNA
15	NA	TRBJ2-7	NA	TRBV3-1	CASSQDGAFPYEQYF	TGTGCCAGCAGCCAAGATGGAGCGTTCCCCTACGAGCAGTACTTC
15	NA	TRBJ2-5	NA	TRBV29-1	CSVEDDRGRQETQYF	TGCAGCGTTGAAGATGATAGGGGCAGGCAAGAGACCCAGTACTTC
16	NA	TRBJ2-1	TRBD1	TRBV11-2	CASSEYWDSTYNEQFF	TGTGCCAGCAGCGAGTACTGGGACAGCACCTACAATGAGCAGTTCTTC
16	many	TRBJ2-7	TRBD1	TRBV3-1	CASSHPGGQGDDEQYF	TGTGCCAGCAGCCATCCCGGGGGACAGGGGGACGACGAGCAGTACTTC
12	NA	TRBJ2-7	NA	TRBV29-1	CSVPDGGTKQYF	TGCAGCGTCCCGGACGGGGGTACAAAGCAGTACTTC
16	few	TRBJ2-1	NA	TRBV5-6	CASSLVPTGAFNEQFF	TGTGCCAGCAGCTTGGTCCCTACGGGAGCCTTCAATGAGCAGTTCTTC
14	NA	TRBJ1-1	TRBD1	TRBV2	CATHPGQGYHEAFF	TGTGCCACTCACCCGGGACAGGGTTACCATGAAGCTTTCTTT
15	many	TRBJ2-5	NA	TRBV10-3	CAISDRRAAQETQYF	TGTGCCATCAGTGACCGGCGGGCGGCCCAAGAGACCCAGTACTTC
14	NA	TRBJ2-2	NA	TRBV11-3	CASRQTMNTGELFF	TGTGCCAGCAGACAGACTATGAACACCGGGGAGCTGTTTTTT
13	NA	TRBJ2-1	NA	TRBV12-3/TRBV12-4	CASAPLFYNEQFF	TGTGCCAGCGCACCGTTGTTCTACAATGAGCAGTTCTTC
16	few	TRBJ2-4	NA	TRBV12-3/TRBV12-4	CASSPSRLGAKNIQYF	TGTGCCAGCAGTCCGAGTAGGTTAGGGGCCAAAAACATTCAGTACTTC
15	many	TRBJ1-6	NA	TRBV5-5	CASSPREGRDSPLHF	TGTGCCAGCAGCCCCCGGGAGGGGAGAGATTCACCCCTCCACTTT
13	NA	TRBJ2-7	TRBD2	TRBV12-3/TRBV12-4	CASTWGGSYEQYF	TGTGCCAGCACCTGGGGGGGGTCCTACGAGCAGTACTTC
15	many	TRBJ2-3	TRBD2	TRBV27	CASGGGASSTDTQYF	TGTGCGAGTGGCGGGGGGGCCTCTAGCACAGATACGCAGTATTTT
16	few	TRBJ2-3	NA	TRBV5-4	CASSLTGPPSTDTQYF	TGTGCCAGCAGCTTGACAGGGCCGCCGAGCACAGATACGCAGTATTTT
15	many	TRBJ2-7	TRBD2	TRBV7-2	CASSYTSGGNYEQYF	TGTGCCAGCAGCTACACTAGCGGGGGAAACTACGAGCAGTACTTC
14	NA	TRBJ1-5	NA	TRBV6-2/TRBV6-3	CASQNGGLTQPQHF	TGTGCCAGTCAGAATGGAGGGCTAACTCAGCCCCAGCATTTT
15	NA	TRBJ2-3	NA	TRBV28	CASSPRGAPTDTQYF	TGTGCCAGCAGTCCCAGAGGGGCCCCCACAGATACGCAGTATTTT
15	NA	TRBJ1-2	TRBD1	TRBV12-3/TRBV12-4	CASRSGTGGYYGYTF	TGTGCCAGCAGATCCGGGACAGGGGGTTACTATGGCTACACCTTC
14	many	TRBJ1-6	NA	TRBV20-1	CSARQGSYNSPLHF	TGCAGTGCTAGACAGGGCTCCTATAATTCACCCCTCCACTTT
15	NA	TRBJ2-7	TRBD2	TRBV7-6	CATSAGGGPSYEQYF	TGTGCCACCTCTGCGGGAGGAGGACCATCCTACGAGCAGTACTTC
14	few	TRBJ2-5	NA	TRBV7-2	CASSGGQGQETQYF	TGTGCCAGCAGCGGGGGGCAGGGCCAAGAGACCCAGTACTTC
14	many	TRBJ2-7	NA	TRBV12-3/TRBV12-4	CASSFLPVLGEQYF	TGTGCCAGCAGTTTCCTCCCGGTGCTGGGCGAGCAGTACTTC
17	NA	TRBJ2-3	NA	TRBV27	CASSLSTGLGPPDTQYF	TGTGCCAGCAGTTTATCGACGGGATTGGGTCCACCAGATACGCAGTATTTT
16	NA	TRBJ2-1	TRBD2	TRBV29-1	CSVEGAGGAKLNEQFF	TGCAGCGTTGAGGGGGCGGGGGGGGCTAAACTCAATGAGCAGTTCTTC
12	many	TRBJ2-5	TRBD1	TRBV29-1	CSAWTGEETQYF	TGCAGCGCATGGACAGGGGAAGAGACCCAGTACTTC
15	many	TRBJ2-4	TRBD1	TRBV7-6	CASTSPGQGACIQYF	TGTGCCAGCACTTCCCCCGGACAGGGGGCTTGCATTCAGTACTTC
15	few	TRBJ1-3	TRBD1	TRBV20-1	CSARQGPSSGNTIYF	TGCAGTGCTCGACAGGGCCCGAGCTCTGGAAACACCATATATTTT
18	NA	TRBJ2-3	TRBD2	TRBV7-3	CASSLTPLLAGGTDTQYF	TGTGCCAGCAGCTTAACTCCTCTCCTAGCGGGGGGCACAGATACGCAGTATTTT
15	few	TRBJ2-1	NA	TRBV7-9	CASRGGEFSYNEQFF	TGTGCCAGCAGAGGGGGGGAGTTCTCCTACAATGAGCAGTTCTTC
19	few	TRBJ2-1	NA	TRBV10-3	CAISGGTPAKHTKYNEQFF	TGTGCCATCAGTGGGGGGACTCCGGCGAAACATACCAAATACAATGAGCAGTTCTTC
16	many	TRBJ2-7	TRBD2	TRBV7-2	CASSLDWGLASYEQYF	TGTGCCAGCAGCTTAGACTGGGGACTAGCTTCCTACGAGCAGTACTTC
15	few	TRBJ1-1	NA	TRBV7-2	CASGPNINRNTEAFF	TGTGCCAGCGGACCAAACATTAACCGGAACACTGAAGCTTTCTTT